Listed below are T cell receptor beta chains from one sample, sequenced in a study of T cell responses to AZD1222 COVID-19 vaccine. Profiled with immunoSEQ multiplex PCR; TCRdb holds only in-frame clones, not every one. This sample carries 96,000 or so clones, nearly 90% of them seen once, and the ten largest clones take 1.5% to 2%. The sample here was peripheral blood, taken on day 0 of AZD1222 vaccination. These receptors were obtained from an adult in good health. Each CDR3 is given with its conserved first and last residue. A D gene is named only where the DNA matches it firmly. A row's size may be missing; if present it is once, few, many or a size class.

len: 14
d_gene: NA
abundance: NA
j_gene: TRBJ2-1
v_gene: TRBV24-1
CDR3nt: TGTGCCACCAGCTCCAATGGGCGAGATAATGAGCAGTTCTTC
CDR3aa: CATSSNGRDNEQFF

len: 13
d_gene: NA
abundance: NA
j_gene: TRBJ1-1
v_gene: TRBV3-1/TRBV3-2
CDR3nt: TGTGCCAGCAGCCGGACTGGCAACACTGAAGCTTTCTTT
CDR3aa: CASSRTGNTEAFF

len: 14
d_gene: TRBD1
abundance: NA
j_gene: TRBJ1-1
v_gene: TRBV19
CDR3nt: TGTGCCAGTAGTATCGGGACAGGGAGCACTGAAGCTTTCTTT
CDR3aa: CASSIGTGSTEAFF

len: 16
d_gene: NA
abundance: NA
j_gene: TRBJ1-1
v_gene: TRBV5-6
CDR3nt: TGTGCCAGCAGCGGCACACCGGGACTTTTAATCTCTGAAGCTTTCTTT
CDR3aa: CASSGTPGLLISEAFF

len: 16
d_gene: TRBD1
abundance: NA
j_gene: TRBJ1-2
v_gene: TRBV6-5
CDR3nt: TGTGCCAGCAGTTGGGTGGCAGGGGGCTTCTCTTATGGCTACACCTTC
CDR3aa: CASSWVAGGFSYGYTF

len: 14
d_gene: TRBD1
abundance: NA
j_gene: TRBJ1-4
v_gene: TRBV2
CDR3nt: TGTGCCAGCAGACCGGGACAGCCGAATGAAAAACTGTTTTTT
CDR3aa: CASRPGQPNEKLFF

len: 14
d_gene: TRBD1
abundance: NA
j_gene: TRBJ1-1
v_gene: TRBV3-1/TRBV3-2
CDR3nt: TGTGCCAGCAGCCAAGCCGGACAGGGGTCGAGAGCTTTCTTT
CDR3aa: CASSQAGQGSRAFF

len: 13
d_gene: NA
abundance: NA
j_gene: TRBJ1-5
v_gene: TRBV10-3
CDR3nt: TGTGCCATCAGTGAAGGGAGGCCCCAGCCCCAGCATTTT
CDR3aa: CAISEGRPQPQHF

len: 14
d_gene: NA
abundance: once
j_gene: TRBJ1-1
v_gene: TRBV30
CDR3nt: TGTGCCTGGAGTGTAACCCTAGGGGACACTGAAGCTTTCTTT
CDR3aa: CAWSVTLGDTEAFF

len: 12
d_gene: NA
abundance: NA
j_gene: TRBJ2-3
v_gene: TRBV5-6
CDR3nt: TGTGCCAGCAGCCCGGACTATGATACGCAGTATTTT
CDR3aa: CASSPDYDTQYF

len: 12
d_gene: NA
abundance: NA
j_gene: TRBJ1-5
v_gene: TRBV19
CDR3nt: TGTGCCAGTGGGCTGTCCAATCAGCCCCAGCATTTT
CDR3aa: CASGLSNQPQHF

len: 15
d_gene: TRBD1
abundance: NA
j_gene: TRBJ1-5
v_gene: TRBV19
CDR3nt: TGTGCCAGTAGTACGAGGACAGGGGGTGATCAGCCCCAGCATTTT
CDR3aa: CASSTRTGGDQPQHF

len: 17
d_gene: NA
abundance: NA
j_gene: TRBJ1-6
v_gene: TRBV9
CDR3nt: TGTGCCAGCAGCGTGGGGCAGGGGAGGTCCTATAATTCACCCCTCCACTTT
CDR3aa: CASSVGQGRSYNSPLHF

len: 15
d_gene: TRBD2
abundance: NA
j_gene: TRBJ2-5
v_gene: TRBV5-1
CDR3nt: TGCGCCAGCAGGGGAGGGGCGCGGGTCATAGAGACCCAGTACTTC
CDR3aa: CASRGGARVIETQYF

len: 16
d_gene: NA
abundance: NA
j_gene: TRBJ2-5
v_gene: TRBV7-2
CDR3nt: TGTGCCAGCAGCTTAAGCCCGCAGGGAGCCCAAGAGACCCAGTACTTC
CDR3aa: CASSLSPQGAQETQYF

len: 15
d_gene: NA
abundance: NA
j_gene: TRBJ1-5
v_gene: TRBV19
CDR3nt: TGTGCCAGTAGCGCTATGGTATCCCCGCCTACGGCCCAGCATTTT
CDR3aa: CASSAMVSPPTAQHF

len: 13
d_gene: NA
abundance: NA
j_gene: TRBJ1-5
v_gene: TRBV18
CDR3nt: TGTGCCAGCTCACCACAGGGCAATCAGCTCCAGCATTTT
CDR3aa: CASSPQGNQLQHF

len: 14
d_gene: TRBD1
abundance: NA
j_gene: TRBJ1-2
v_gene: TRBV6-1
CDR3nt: TGTGCCAGCAGTGACCTACAGGGGGCCGCGGGCTACACCTTC
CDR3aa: CASSDLQGAAGYTF

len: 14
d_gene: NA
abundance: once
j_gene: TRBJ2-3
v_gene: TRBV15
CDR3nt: TGTGCCACCAGCATCGGCGGCGCCACAGATACGCAGTATTTT
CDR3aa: CATSIGGATDTQYF

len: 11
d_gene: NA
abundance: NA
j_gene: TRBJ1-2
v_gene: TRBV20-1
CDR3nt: TGCAGTGCTAGTCCTGGGGTTGGCTACACCTTC
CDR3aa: CSASPGVGYTF

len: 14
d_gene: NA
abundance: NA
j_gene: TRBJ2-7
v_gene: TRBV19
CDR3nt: TGTGCCAGTAGTATGGTTGCGGGGTCCTACGAGCAGTACTTC
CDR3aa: CASSMVAGSYEQYF

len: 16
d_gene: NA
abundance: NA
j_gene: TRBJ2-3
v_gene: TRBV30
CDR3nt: TGTGCCTGGAGTTACCCCCGGGGCCCCGGGGCAGATACGCAGTATTTT
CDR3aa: CAWSYPRGPGADTQYF

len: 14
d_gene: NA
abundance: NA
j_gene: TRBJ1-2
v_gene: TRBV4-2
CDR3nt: TGTGCCAGCAGCCAAGACTCAGGGGAAAGAGGCTACACCTTC
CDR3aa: CASSQDSGERGYTF

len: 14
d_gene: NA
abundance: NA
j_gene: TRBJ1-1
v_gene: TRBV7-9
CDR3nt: TGTGCCAGCAGCCCTCAACAGGGAGCCACTGAAGCTTTCTTT
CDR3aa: CASSPQQGATEAFF

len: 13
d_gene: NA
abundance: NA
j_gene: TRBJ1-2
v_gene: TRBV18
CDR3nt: TGTGCCAGCTCACCATCGAACGGCTATGGCTACACCTTC
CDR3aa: CASSPSNGYGYTF

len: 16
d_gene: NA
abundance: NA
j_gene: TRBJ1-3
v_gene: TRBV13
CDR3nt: TGTGCCAGCAGCTTAGGTCCAGGAATCTCTGGAAACACCATATATTTT
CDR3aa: CASSLGPGISGNTIYF

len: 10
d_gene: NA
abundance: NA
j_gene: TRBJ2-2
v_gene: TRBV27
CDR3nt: TGTACAAGGGGTGGGGAGGAGCTGTTTTTT
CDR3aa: CTRGGEELFF

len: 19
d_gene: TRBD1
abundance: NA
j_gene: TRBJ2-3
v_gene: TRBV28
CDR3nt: TGTGCCAGCAGTTTATTAGGAGGGACAGGGGGCGCGGGGACAGATACGCAGTATTTT
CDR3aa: CASSLLGGTGGAGTDTQYF

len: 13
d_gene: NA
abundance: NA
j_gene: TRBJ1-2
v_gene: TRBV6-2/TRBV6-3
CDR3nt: TGTGCCAGCAGTGGCTATGTTAGGGCTGGCTACACCTTC
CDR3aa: CASSGYVRAGYTF

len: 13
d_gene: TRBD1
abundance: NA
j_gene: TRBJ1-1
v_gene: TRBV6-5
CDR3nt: TGTGCCAGCAGGAGAACAGGGGAAGCTGAAGCTTTCTTT
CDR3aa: CASRRTGEAEAFF

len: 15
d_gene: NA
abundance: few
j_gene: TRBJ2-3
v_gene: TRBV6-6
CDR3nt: TGTGCCAGTTTTAGAGCTAGTGGGGGGACAGATACGCAGTATTTT
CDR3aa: CASFRASGGTDTQYF

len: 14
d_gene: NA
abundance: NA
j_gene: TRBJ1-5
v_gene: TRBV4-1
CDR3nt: TGCGCCAGCAGCCATGAACAGGGCAATCAGCCCCAGCATTTT
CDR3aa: CASSHEQGNQPQHF

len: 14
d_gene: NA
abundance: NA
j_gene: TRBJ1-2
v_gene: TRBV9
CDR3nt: TGTGCCAGCAGCCCGAGCGAGAGTAACTATGGCTACACCTTC
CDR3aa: CASSPSESNYGYTF

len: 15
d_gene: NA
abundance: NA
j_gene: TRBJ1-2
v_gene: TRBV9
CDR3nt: TGTGCCAGCAGCGTAGATGCGGGGGGCGACTATGGCTACACCTTC
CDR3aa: CASSVDAGGDYGYTF

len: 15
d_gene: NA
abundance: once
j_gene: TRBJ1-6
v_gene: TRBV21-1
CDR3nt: TGTGCCAGCAGCAACAGGACAGGGATGAATTCACCCCTCCACTTT
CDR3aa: CASSNRTGMNSPLHF